Shown below are 32 T cell receptor beta chains from a single sample sequenced in a study of read filtering for tumor transcriptome and immune sequencing. From around 440 ng of RNA, a library with molecular barcoded alpha/delta and beta/gamma adaptors was made. TCRdb re-analysed the reads in MiXCR, keeping a single row per CDR3 protein. The sample lists 100,000 to 150,000 distinct CDR3 sequences; approximately 13% were seen once. The source material was a population of CD138-negative cells sorted from bone marrow. The receptors were gathered from a donor at least 40 years old with multiple myeloma.

The J gene is TRBJ1-2, the V gene TRBV30; D unresolved. V gave up 2 bases and J gave up 6 bases, with 19 bases separating them. The CDR3 consists of 15 residues. Germline values: CDR1 GTSNPN, CDR2 SVGIG (reference sequence). Here the CDR3 DNA reads TGTGCCTGGAGTACGGGGAAGACGCAGATCGATGGCTACACCTTC. This translates into CAWSTGKTQIDGYTF.

This clonotype was found many times. The CDR3 DNA sequence: TGCAGCGTTGAAGGGGGGGCCTGGTACAATGAGCAGTTCTTC. It codes for CSVEGGAWYNEQFF. This chain uses TRBV29-1 with TRBJ2-1; either TRBD1 or TRBD2 may supply D (6 bases each). The CDR3 has 14 residues. CDR1 SQVTM and CDR2 ANQGSEA come from the germline V gene. V was trimmed by 1 base and J by 4 bases, leaving 11 bases between them.

This clonotype has a count of ten or more. The rearrangement joins TRBV3-1 to TRBJ2-7; D not resolved. Trimming took off 0 bases at V and 0 bases at J, with 6 bases between the two ends. The CDR3 length is 14 residues. Germline V gene lookup returns CDR1 LGHDT and CDR2 YNNKEL (reference sequence). CDR3 loop: CASSQDRISYEQYF. CDR3 in DNA: TGTGCCAGCAGCCAAGATCGGATCTCCTACGAGCAGTACTTC.

This clonotype was observed at least ten times. J is TRBJ2-7 and V is TRBV4-1; 9 bases align to TRBD1. The CDR3 contains 15 residues. Germline CDR1 is MGHRA and CDR2 is YSYEKL. V was pared by 4 bases and J by 7 bases, with 11 bases of the junction left unmatched. Here the CDR3 DNA reads TGCGCCAGCAGCCGGCCGGGACAGGGAGAGAGAGAGCAGTACTTC. Amino acid sequence: CASSRPGQGEREQYF.

The chain couples TRBV6-5 to TRBJ2-1, with D possibly matching TRBD2 (5 bases). Germline V lookup: CDR1 MNHEY, CDR2 SVGAGI. The CDR3 has 14 amino acids. The germline V and J ends were trimmed by 6 bases and 5 bases, with 14 bases remaining between them. The CDR3 region is CASRKLVSDNEQFF. In nucleotides, the CDR3 is TGTGCCAGCAGGAAACTAGTATCTGACAATGAGCAGTTCTTC.

The chain links TRBV29-1 to TRBJ2-5; no definite D call. Germline CDR1 reads SQVTM; CDR2 reads ANQGSEA. Trimming took off 4 bases at V and 2 bases at J, with 5 bases between the two ends. The CDR3 contains 11 residues. CDR3 protein: CSVVRQETQYF. CDR3 coding DNA: TGCAGCGTTGTGAGGCAAGAGACCCAGTACTTC.

This clonotype showed up just a few times. A much larger clone sits a single nucleotide away, making a read error possible. This chain connects TRBV4-2 to TRBJ2-1; maybe TRBD2 (6 bases). Germline V CDR1 and CDR2: LGHNA, YNFKEQ. CDR3 size: 16 residues. Here the CDR3 reads CASSQGLASSYNGQFF. The DNA for the CDR3 is TGTGCCAGCAGCCAAGGCCTAGCGAGCTCCTACAATGGGCAGTTCTTC.

This clonotype was detected only a few times. In DNA form, the CDR3 reads TGTGCCACCGTCCGGGACAGGGGAGACAATGAGCAGTTCTTC. It yields the protein CATVRDRGDNEQFF. The chain carries TRBV18 and TRBJ2-1; TRBD1 agrees at 10 bases. The V and J ends lost 10 bases and 5 bases, in that order; junction bases with no gene match: 8. This CDR3 comprises 14 residues. Germline CDR1 reads KGHSH; CDR2 reads LQKENI.

This clonotype was seen ten or more times. The chain recombines TRBV29-1 with TRBJ1-3, with D possibly being TRBD1 (6 bases). Trimming pared 5 bases from V and 6 bases from J, leaving 14 bases between. The CDR3 loop spans 13 amino acids. Germline values: CDR1 SQVTM, CDR2 ANQGSEA. The CDR3 bases are TGCAGCGTTCTGTGGGACAACGAAAACACCATATATTTT. It is translated as CSVLWDNENTIYF. Full variable domain (remainder filled in from reference TRBV29-1 and TRBJ1-3): SAVISQKPSRDICQRGTSLTIQCQVDSQVTMMFWYRQQPGQSLTLIATANQGSEATYESGFVIDKFPISRPNLTFSTLTVSNMSPEDSSIYLCSVLWDNENTIYFGEGSWLTVV.

This clonotype was counted a few times. One base away lies a much larger clone, so this may be a sequencing read error. V and J are TRBV7-8 and TRBJ2-2; 12 nucleotides align to TRBD1. V lost 2 bases to trimming and J lost 9 bases; unmatched junction nucleotides: 10. The CDR3 sequence is 17 residues long. CDR1 is SGHVS and CDR2 is FQNEAQ in the germline V gene. The CDR3 DNA follows: TGTGCCAGCAGCTTAAATCCGGGACAGGGGGCGAGCAGGGAGCTGTTTTTT. Amino acids: CASSLNPGQGASRELFF.

This clonotype came up many times. The rearrangement joins TRBV5-4 to TRBJ2-1, with TRBD2 identical over 8 bases. Germline V gene lookup returns CDR1 SGHNT and CDR2 YYREEE (reference sequence). CDR3 length: 15 amino acids. J lost 8 bases, V lost 0 bases, and 7 bases had no gene match. The CDR3 nucleotides read TGTGCCAGCAGCTTGGGGACTAGCTTGATCGATGAGCAGTTCTTC. The encoded protein is CASSLGTSLIDEQFF.

This clonotype came up many times. The chain links TRBV5-6 to TRBJ2-1; 11 nucleotides line up with TRBD2. The CDR3 loop spans 16 amino acids. J lost 13 bases, V lost 4 bases, and 16 bases had no gene match. From germline, CDR1 is SGHDT and CDR2 YYEEEE. The CDR3 spells CASSEEGLAVFTSQFF. In DNA form, the CDR3 reads TGTGCCAGCAGCGAGGAGGGACTAGCGGTATTTACTTCCCAGTTCTTC.

This clonotype is a singleton in its sample. The rearrangement links TRBV7-9 to TRBJ2-1; 7 bases fit TRBD2. The V and J ends lost 2 bases and 14 bases, in that order; junction bases with no gene match: 9. In germline, CDR1 is SEHNR, CDR2 FQNEAQ (reference sequence). The length of the CDR3 is 13 residues. In DNA, the CDR3 is TGTGCCAGCAGCTTAAGTTTGGCGGGAGCAAAGTTCTTC. Translating gives CASSLSLAGAKFF.

About this clonotype itself: This may stem from a read error, because a much larger clone lies one nucleotide away. The conserved final phenylalanine or tryptophan is absent from the CDR3, which likely points to a read error. The chain recombines TRBV11-3 with TRBJ2-4, with D tentatively TRBD1 (5 bases). Trimming pared 4 bases from V and 0 bases from J, leaving 13 bases between. Germline V gene data show CDR1 as SGHNT and CDR2 as YENEEA. CDR3 length: 16 amino acids. CDR3 loop: CASSSLLTVAKNIQYL. CDR3 coding DNA: TGTGCCAGCAGCTCGCTCCTGACAGTAGCCAAAAACATTCAGTACCTC.

This clonotype was recorded many times. This chain's CDR3 is CASSSSLPAEYDYEQYF. The CDR3 DNA follows: TGTGCCAGCAGCTCTAGTCTGCCAGCGGAGTACGACTACGAGCAGTACTTC. The chain joins TRBV7-6 to TRBJ2-7; tentative D call: TRBD2 (5 bases). Looked up from germline, CDR1 is SGHVS and CDR2 is FNYEAQ. This CDR3 is 17 amino acids long. The V and J ends lost 4 bases and 3 bases respectively, with 22 bases between them.

This clonotype was counted many times. The chain is built from TRBV4-3 and TRBJ2-1, with TRBD2 identical over 14 bases. Germline V gene sequence: CDR1 LGHNA, CDR2 YSLEER. This CDR3 has 16 residues. V lost 5 bases to trimming and J lost 7 bases; unmatched junction nucleotides: 7. CDR3 bases: TGCGCCAGCAGCGCAGGACTAGCGGGAGGCGTAAATGAGCAGTTCTTC. Translation: CASSAGLAGGVNEQFF.

Regarding this clonotype: With a much larger clone just one base away, this may be a read error. The chain has TRBV12-3 or TRBV12-4 and TRBJ2-1, with TRBD2 matching over 12 bases. V lost 1 base to trimming and J lost 10 bases; unmatched junction nucleotides: 11. The CDR3 totals 17 residues. CDR3 nucleotides: TGTGCCAGCAGTTTAGAAAGACTAGCGGGAGCCCTACAAGAGCAGTTCTTC. Its translation is CASSLERLAGALQEQFF.

J is TRBJ1-1 and V is TRBV14; possibly TRBD1 for D (5 bases). In germline, CDR1 is SGHDN, CDR2 FVKESK. V lost 0 bases to trimming and J lost 7 bases, with 21 bases between them. The CDR3 has 17 amino acids. In nucleotides, the CDR3 is TGTGCCAGCAGCCAAGATACCCCGGGGGGGGTCAGCCATGAAGCTTTCTTT. Translation gives CASSQDTPGGVSHEAFF.

This clonotype appeared many times. The rearrangement links TRBV5-5 to TRBJ2-3; 12 bases line up with TRBD2. Germline V gene data show CDR1 as SGHKS and CDR2 as YYEKEE (reference sequence). V lost 3 bases, J lost 4 bases, and 6 bases stayed unmatched. This CDR3 comprises 16 residues. The CDR3 region is CASSSTSGRAADTQYF. DNA of the CDR3: TGTGCCAGCAGCTCGACTAGCGGGAGAGCCGCAGATACGCAGTATTTT.

This clonotype showed up many times. The CDR3 region is CASSPRPKANEQYF. In DNA form, the CDR3 reads TGTGCCAGCTCACCACGGCCTAAAGCTAACGAGCAGTACTTC. V gene TRBV18 combines with J gene TRBJ2-7, with D unresolved. Germline-derived CDR1 and CDR2 are KGHSH and LQKENI. The length of the CDR3 is 14 residues. The ends were cut back, 1 base at V and 5 bases at J, with 12 bases in the middle.

The sample holds many counts of this clonotype. The CDR3 DNA reads as TGTGCCAGCAGCTTAGGGCTATCCACGCAGTATTTT. Protein: CASSLGLSTQYF. J is TRBJ2-3 and V is TRBV7-3; unclear D gene. This CDR3 has 12 amino acids. CDR1 and CDR2 (germline): SGHTA, FQGTGA. V was cut by 2 bases and J by 9 bases, with 9 bases left in between.

This clonotype was counted ten times or more. The CDR3 sequence: CASSPGLAGTTGEQFF. DNA of the CDR3: TGTGCCAGCAGCCCGGGACTAGCGGGCACAACGGGTGAGCAGTTCTTC. The chain has TRBV9 and TRBJ2-1; 12 bases fit TRBD2. The germline CDR1 and CDR2 sequences are SGDLS and YYNGEE. The CDR3 loop spans 16 amino acids. The V segment lost 4 bases and the J segment 9 bases; nucleotides outside the gene matches: 11.

This clonotype was observed at least ten times. This chain links TRBV18 with TRBJ2-3; no definite D call. CDR1 and CDR2 from the germline V gene are KGHSH and LQKENI. The CDR3 consists of 14 residues. Trimming removed 2 bases from V and 4 bases from J, with 10 bases in between. The CDR3 nucleotides are TGTGCCAGCTCACCAGGGCGGTCCCCAGATACGCAGTATTTT. Protein: CASSPGRSPDTQYF.

In this sample, this clonotype turned up many times. The rearrangement links TRBV3-1 to TRBJ2-1; weak D call: TRBD1 (6 bases). Trimming removed 3 bases from V and 1 base from J, with 10 bases in between. The CDR3 runs to 15 residues. CDR1 and CDR2 from the germline V gene are LGHDT and YNNKEL (reference sequence). The CDR3 loop is CASSHHRASYNEQFF. Here the CDR3 DNA reads TGTGCCAGCAGCCATCACAGGGCTTCCTACAATGAGCAGTTCTTC.

This clonotype was counted at least ten times. The chain has TRBV29-1 and TRBJ2-5, with D tentatively TRBD1 (5 bases). CDR3 length: 12 residues. Germline-derived CDR1 and CDR2 are SQVTM and ANQGSEA. The V and J ends lost 4 bases and 2 bases respectively, with 8 bases between them. CDR3 loop: CSVGQPQETQYF. CDR3 coding DNA: TGCAGCGTTGGACAGCCGCAAGAGACCCAGTACTTC.

This clonotype came up many times. The chain carries TRBV5-1 and TRBJ2-7; D ambiguous. Germline V lookup: CDR1 SGHRS, CDR2 YFSETQ. CDR3 length: 14 residues. The V end lost 1 base, the J end lost 6 bases, and 14 bases lay between the germline ends. CDR3 loop: CASSLLKGSGEQYF. CDR3 DNA sequence: TGCGCCAGCAGCTTGTTGAAGGGTTCGGGCGAGCAGTACTTC. The full variable domain, completed using reference TRBV5-1 and TRBJ2-7, is KAGVTQTPRYLIKTRGQQVTLSCSPISGHRSVSWYQQTPGQGLQFLFEYFSETQRNKGNFPGRFSGRQFSNSRSEMNVSTLELGDSALYLCASSLLKGSGEQYFGPGTRLTVT.

There are many counts of this clonotype. This rearrangement joins TRBV9 to TRBJ2-7, with D perhaps TRBD2 (6 bases). The V and J ends lost 5 bases and 2 bases respectively, with 20 bases between them. Germline V lookup: CDR1 SGDLS, CDR2 YYNGEE. The CDR3 spans 16 residues. This CDR3 reads CASSKTPGTATYEQYF. For the CDR3, the DNA is TGTGCCAGCAGTAAAACCCCCGGGACTGCCACCTACGAGCAGTACTTC.

Comments on this clonotype: Sequence at one end of the junction differs from germline and may be a read error. The V gene is TRBV7-9, the J gene TRBJ1-1, with 11 bases identical to TRBD1. CDR1 SEHNR and CDR2 FQNEAQ come from the germline V gene (reference sequence). The CDR3 extends over 16 amino acids. CDR3 sequence: CAGSLGLGTGGTEAFF. The CDR3 DNA is TGTGCCGGCAGCTTAGGGCTCGGGACAGGGGGCACTGAAGCTTTCTTT.

This clonotype has a handful of counts. This chain joins TRBV5-6 and TRBJ2-1; 12 bases align to TRBD2. The CDR3 sequence is 16 residues long. V lost 5 bases and J lost 1; bases outside the gene matches: 4. Germline CDR1 SGHDT, CDR2 YYEEEE. The CDR3 reads CASSRTSGVSYNEQFF. CDR3 sequence (DNA): TGTGCCAGCAGTCGGACTAGCGGGGTTTCCTACAATGAGCAGTTCTTC.

This clonotype was detected only a few times. The chain recombines TRBV27 with TRBJ2-7; 8 nucleotides agree with TRBD2. Germline loops: CDR1 MNHEY, CDR2 SMNVEV (reference sequence). V lost 4 bases and J lost 4; bases outside the gene matches: 3. This CDR3 comprises 13 residues. The CDR3 DNA follows: TGTGCCAGCAGTTACGGACTAGCTTACGAGCAGTACTTC. Amino acids: CASSYGLAYEQYF.

This clonotype was observed at least ten times. The rearrangement joins TRBV12-3 or TRBV12-4 to TRBJ1-6; TRBD1 agrees at 8 bases. J lost 7 bases, V lost 7 bases, and 6 bases had no gene match. The CDR3 totals 14 residues. The DNA for the CDR3 is TGTGCCAGCACCGGGACAGGTGCGAATTCACCCCTCCACTTT. It yields the protein CASTGTGANSPLHF.

The gene calls are TRBV19 and TRBJ2-7; no clear D gene. Germline values: CDR1 LNHDA, CDR2 SQIVND (reference sequence). CDR3 length: 15 residues. The V end was cut by 9 bases, the J end by 3 bases, with 21 bases between. CDR3 bases: TGTGCCAGCCGCAGCCCCAACCGTTCGGTCTACGAGCAGTACTTC. Translation gives CASRSPNRSVYEQYF.